This TCR beta chain was observed in a study of Tregs in tolerant kidney transplant recipients. CD4+CD25+CD127- Tregs, CD4+CD25- non-Tregs, CD4 and CD8 cells were sorted. The junction had 7 bases not matched to a gene; V was cut back by 0 bases and J by 7 bases. Germline assignment: CDR1 MGHRA and CDR2 YSYEKL. The CDR3 covers 15 residues. The repertoire was sequenced with immunoSEQ multiplex PCR; TCRdb's copy has only in-frame clones and lacks some. The sample has about 240,000 clones; about 80% are singletons. This clonotype was obtained from a human donor in good health. What was sequenced was CD4+ T cells from blood. V gene TRBV4-1 combines with J gene TRBJ1-2, with 8 positions matching TRBD1. The CDR3 here is CASSQEMAGGVGYTF. CDR3 nucleotides: TGCGCCAGCAGCCAAGAGATGGCAGGGGGCGTTGGCTACACCTTC.